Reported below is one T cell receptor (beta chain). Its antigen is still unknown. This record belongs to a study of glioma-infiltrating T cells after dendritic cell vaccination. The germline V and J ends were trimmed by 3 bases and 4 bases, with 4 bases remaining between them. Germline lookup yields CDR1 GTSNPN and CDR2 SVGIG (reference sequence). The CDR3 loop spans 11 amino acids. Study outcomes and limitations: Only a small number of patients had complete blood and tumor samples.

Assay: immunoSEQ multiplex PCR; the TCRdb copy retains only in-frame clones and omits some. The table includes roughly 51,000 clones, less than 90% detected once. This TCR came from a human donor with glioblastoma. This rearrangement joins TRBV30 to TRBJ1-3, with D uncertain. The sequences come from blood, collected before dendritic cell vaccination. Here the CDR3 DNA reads TGTGCCTGGAGACAGGGAAACACCATATATTTT. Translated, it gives CAWRQGNTIYF.